These 19 T cell receptor beta chains came from one sample sequenced in a study of T cells after yellow fever vaccination (dated by TCRdb to about 2019). Receptor libraries were prepared by 5' RACE. The sample was run on an Illumina HiSeq 2500. TCRdb took the public reads, trimmed them with fastp at Q25, ran MiXCR for clone calling and kept in-frame beta chains. Rows are unified per CDR3 protein, each entry keeping the most common DNA and genes. Across this sample there are some 560,000 distinct CDR3 sequences, with about 15% seen only once. The ten largest clones take up around 15% of the sample. This sample's treatment or condition label indicates: live attenuated yellow fever vaccine strain. Sample: PBMCs, taken roughly 5 days after the first yellow fever vaccination. Source of these receptors: a young man who received the YFV17D yellow fever vaccine.

This clonotype was observed a single time. This chain links TRBV15 with TRBJ2-7, with D unresolved. CDR1 and CDR2 from the germline V gene are LNHNV and YYDKDF (reference sequence). Between the trimmed V and J ends, which lost 1 base and 2 bases, there was a span of 9 bases. The CDR3 runs 14 residues. CDR3 in amino acids: CATSRGGGPYEQYF. The CDR3, as DNA: TGTGCCACCAGCAGAGGAGGTGGCCCCTACGAGCAGTACTTC.

In this sample, this clonotype turned up a few times. The chain uses TRBV5-4 and TRBJ2-3; 9 bases agree with TRBD2. The germline CDR1 and CDR2 sequences are SGHNT and YYREEE (reference sequence). The CDR3 spans 17 residues. The V segment lost 4 bases and the J segment 1 base; nucleotides outside the gene matches: 10. This CDR3 is CASSAYSGGSGTDTQYF. In DNA form, the CDR3 reads TGTGCCAGCAGCGCTTATAGCGGGGGCTCCGGCACAGATACGCAGTATTTT. Full variable domain (missing parts from reference TRBV5-4 and TRBJ2-3): ETGVTQSPTHLIKTRGQQVTLRCSSQSGHNTVSWYQQALGQGPQFIFQYYREEENGRGNFPPRFSGLQFPNYSSELNVNALELDDSALYLCASSAYSGGSGTDTQYFGPGTRLTVL.

V is TRBV4-3 and J is TRBJ2-5; 8 nucleotides align to TRBD2. Trimming cost V 0 bases and J 4 bases; bases outside gene matches: 10. The CDR3 length is 17 residues. CDR1 is LGHNA and CDR2 is YSLEER in the germline V gene. CDR3 nucleotide sequence: TGCGCCAGCAGCCAAGATGGGTCGGGACTAGAAAGAGAGACCCAGTACTTC. This encodes CASSQDGSGLERETQYF.

This rearrangement joins TRBV2 to TRBJ2-5; D unclear. CDR1 and CDR2 (germline): SNHLY, FYNNEI. The CDR3 is 13 amino acids. Trimming took off 2 bases at V and 5 bases at J, with 9 bases between the two ends. The chain's CDR3 is CASSELRSETQYF. CDR3 nucleotide sequence: TGTGCCAGCAGTGAATTGAGATCGGAGACCCAGTACTTC.

The chain joins TRBV27 to TRBJ2-1, with D possibly called TRBD1 or TRBD2 (5 bases each). Per germline, CDR1 MNHEY and CDR2 SMNVEV (reference sequence). The CDR3 length is 15 residues. Trimming removed 4 bases at V and 0 bases at J, with 10 bases between. The CDR3 here is CASSYPGLSYNEQFF. CDR3 bases: TGTGCCAGCAGTTACCCGGGGCTCTCCTACAATGAGCAGTTCTTC.

The chain couples TRBV9 to TRBJ2-5; D might be TRBD2 (5 bases). From germline, CDR1 is SGDLS and CDR2 YYNGEE. This CDR3 is built from 14 residues. Trimming removed 4 bases from V and 2 bases from J, with 12 bases in between. In DNA form, the CDR3 reads TGTGCCAGCAGCCCGATCGGGGAACAAGAGACCCAGTACTTC. Protein: CASSPIGEQETQYF.

The gene calls are TRBV5-1 and TRBJ2-2; D gene unclear. There are 14 residues in the CDR3. From germline, CDR1 is SGHRS and CDR2 YFSETQ. V was cut by 5 bases and J by 2 bases, with 10 bases left in between. The CDR3 DNA is TGCGCCAGCAGACAAGACGGTAACACCGGGGAGCTGTTTTTT. Encoded protein: CASRQDGNTGELFF.

V and J are TRBV20-1 and TRBJ1-6, with TRBD1 matching 12 bases. The CDR3 is made up of 15 amino acids. The germline gives CDR1 DFQATT, CDR2 SNEGSKA (reference sequence). With V trimmed by 0 bases and J by 10 bases, 4 bases remained unmatched. The CDR3 nucleotides are TGCAGTGCTAGAGATCGGGACAGGGGGCACTCACCCCTCCACTTT. This translates into CSARDRDRGHSPLHF.

Only a few counts were recorded for this clonotype. J is TRBJ2-5 and V is TRBV7-2; D gene uncertain. Per germline, CDR1 SGHTA and CDR2 FQGNSA. The length of the CDR3 is 13 residues. With 5 bases removed from V and 0 bases from J, the gap between germline ends came to 7 bases. The CDR3 coding sequence is TGTGCCAGCAGCGAAGGGAACCAAGAGACCCAGTACTTC. The encoded protein is CASSEGNQETQYF. Full variable domain (remainder filled in from reference TRBV7-2 and TRBJ2-5): GAGVSQSPSNKVTEKGKDVELRCDPISGHTALYWYRQSLGQGLEFLIYFQGNSAPDKSGLPSDRFSAERTGGSVSTLTIQRTQQEDSAVYLCASSEGNQETQYFGPGTRLLVL.

This chain joins TRBV5-4 and TRBJ2-2; D gene uncertain. Germline V gives CDR1 SGHNT, CDR2 YYREEE (reference sequence). V gave up 2 bases and J gave up 7 bases, with 27 bases separating them. The CDR3 has 19 residues. CDR3 region: CASSFPRFLRSPFGGELFF. CDR3 nucleotides: TGTGCCAGCAGCTTCCCCCGATTTTTAAGATCCCCGTTCGGCGGGGAGCTGTTTTTT.

This clonotype was observed a handful of times. The chain is built from TRBV13 and TRBJ1-4; TRBD1 might be the D (6 bases). V was shortened by 5 bases and J by 1 base, with 14 bases between the two germline ends. This CDR3 contains 16 residues. Germline CDR1 is PRHDT and CDR2 is FYEKMQ (reference sequence). The CDR3 region has the DNA TGTGCCAGCAGCCAAATACGCAGGGGAACTAATGAAAAACTGTTTTTT. It yields the protein CASSQIRRGTNEKLFF. Variable domain in full (rest from reference TRBV13 and TRBJ1-4): AAGVIQSPRHLIKEKRETATLKCYPIPRHDTVYWYQQGPGQDPQFLISFYEKMQSDKGSIPDRFSAQQFSDYHSELNMSSLELGDSALYFCASSQIRRGTNEKLFFGSGTQLSVL.

This clonotype was seen a handful of times. The chain recombines TRBV20-1 with TRBJ2-7; D gene uncertain. Deletions cut 5 bases from V and 2 bases from J, with 13 bases between. The CDR3 runs 13 residues. Germline V lookup: CDR1 DFQATT, CDR2 SNEGSKA (reference sequence). The CDR3 region has the DNA TGCAGTGCTGCTACGGGTTTGACCTACGAGCAGTACGTC. Amino acid sequence: CSAATGLTYEQYV.

The genes are TRBV2 and TRBJ1-5, with D hard to call. The CDR3 totals 14 residues. Per the germline V gene, CDR1 is SNHLY and CDR2 is FYNNEI. V lost 0 bases and J 1 base, leaving 4 bases between the germline ends. In DNA form, the CDR3 reads TGTGCCAGCAGTGAAGCGCTCAGCAATCAGCCCCAGCATTTT. Protein: CASSEALSNQPQHF.

The chain uses TRBV5-1 and TRBJ1-6; 8 nucleotides line up with TRBD1. Germline assignment: CDR1 SGHRS and CDR2 YFSETQ. The CDR3 is 15 residues long. Unmatched junction bases numbered 9, after V lost 4 bases and J lost 9 bases. This CDR3 reads CASSLWGTGGSPLHF. DNA for the CDR3: TGCGCCAGCAGCCTTTGGGGGACAGGTGGTTCACCCCTCCACTTT.

The table lists this clonotype with a few counts. This chain connects TRBV27 to TRBJ2-3, with TRBD2 matching over 13 bases. After removal of 3 bases from V and 2 bases from J, the junction contained 14 bases not matched to a gene. The V gene's germline CDR1 is MNHEY and CDR2 SMNVEV (reference sequence). There are 20 residues in the CDR3. The CDR3 bases are TGTGCCAGCAGTTTCTTTTGGGCGACTAGCGGGGGGACGTTCACAGATACGCAGTATTTT. Its translation: CASSFFWATSGGTFTDTQYF.

This clonotype was picked up a small number of times. The chain recombines TRBV6-2 or TRBV6-3 with TRBJ2-2; D is unresolved. Trimming cost V 0 bases and J 6 bases, with 11 bases left between them. The CDR3 has 15 amino acids. Per the germline V gene, CDR1 is MNHEY and CDR2 is SVGEGT. CDR3 amino acids: CASSYSRRFAGELFF. DNA for the CDR3: TGTGCCAGCAGTTACTCGCGGCGGTTTGCCGGGGAGCTGTTTTTT.

A few counts support this clonotype. The chain links TRBV7-6 to TRBJ1-6, with D unclear. From germline, CDR1 is SGHVS and CDR2 FNYEAQ. V was trimmed by 1 base and J by 5 bases, leaving 9 bases between them. The CDR3 totals 15 residues. CDR3 in amino acids: CASSLEESNNSPLHF. The CDR3 DNA reads TGTGCCAGCAGCTTAGAGGAATCTAATAATTCACCCCTCCACTTT. The full variable domain, completed using reference TRBV7-6 and TRBJ1-6, is GAGVSQSPRYKVTKRGQDVALRCDPISGHVSLYWYRQALGQGPEFLTYFNYEAQQDKSGLPNDRFSAERPEGSISTLTIQRTEQRDSAMYRCASSLEESNNSPLHFGNGTRLTVT.

This rearrangement joins TRBV4-3 to TRBJ2-1; TRBD1 is a possible D gene (6 bases). This CDR3 has 18 residues. The germline V gene has CDR1 LGHNA and CDR2 YSLEER. Trimming stripped 0 bases from V and 7 bases from J, with 22 bases between. CDR3 nucleotides: TGCGCCAGCAGCCAAGATAATCCCGCCGGGACAAGGATGAATGAGCAGTTCTTC. Residues: CASSQDNPAGTRMNEQFF.

This clonotype appeared a few times. The chain combines TRBV9 with TRBJ2-2, with 7 positions matching TRBD2. Germline V gives CDR1 SGDLS, CDR2 YYNGEE. The CDR3 runs 17 residues. Trimming took 0 bases from V and 7 from J; bases not matched to a gene: 12. CDR3 DNA: TGTGCCAGCAGCGTAGGGGAGGGGCTAGCACGAGGCGGGGAGCTGTTTTTT. Protein product: CASSVGEGLARGGELFF.